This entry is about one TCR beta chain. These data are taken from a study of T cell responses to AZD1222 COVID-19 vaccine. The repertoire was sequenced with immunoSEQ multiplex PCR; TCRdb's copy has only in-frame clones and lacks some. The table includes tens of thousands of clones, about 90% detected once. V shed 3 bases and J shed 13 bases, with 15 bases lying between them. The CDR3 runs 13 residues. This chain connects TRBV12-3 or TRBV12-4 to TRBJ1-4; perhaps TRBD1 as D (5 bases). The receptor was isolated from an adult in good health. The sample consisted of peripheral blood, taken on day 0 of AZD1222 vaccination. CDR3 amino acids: CASSLGPDTRLFF. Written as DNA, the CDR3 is TGTGCCAGCAGTTTGGGACCGGACACGAGACTGTTTTTT.